The sequence of this TCR beta chain was determined in a study of T cell changes during pregnancy in multiple sclerosis. The protocol was immunoSEQ multiplex PCR, while the TCRdb copy is restricted to in-frame clones and leaves out a portion. The sample lists tens of thousands of clones; 70% to 90% were seen once. This clone is classed as medium-sized. The CDR3 runs to 13 residues. The germline V and J ends were trimmed by 8 bases and 4 bases, with 14 bases remaining between them. Germline V gives CDR1 WNHNN, CDR2 SYGVQD (reference sequence). The specimen comprised peripheral blood, sampled in the first trimester of pregnancy. The sequence was obtained from a female donor with multiple sclerosis, enrolled in a pregnancy study. This rearrangement joins TRBV10-1 to TRBJ1-1; TRBD1 might be the D (5 bases). This chain's CDR3 is CASAKRGSTEAFF. CDR3 sequence (DNA): TGCGCCAGCGCGAAAAGGGGCAGCACTGAAGCTTTCTTT.